The rows below give T cell receptor beta chains drawn from one sample of a study of cytomegalovirus exposure and HLA in healthy donors. Only in-frame clones appear in the TCRdb table, and some are missing; sequencing was by immunoSEQ multiplex PCR. The sample shows roughly 120,000 clones, around 80% of them seen only once. The sample was PBMCs. Source of these receptors: a man aged 18 to 35 in good health and CMV-seronegative. The CDR3 runs from the conserved cysteine through the conserved F or W. The D gene is left open where the match is weak. Some rows have no size entry. The others give once, few or many, or a class for an expanded clone.

d_gene: .; abundance: .; v_gene: TRBV19; j_gene: TRBJ2-2; CDR3nt: TGTGCCAGCGGGTACGGGAACACCGGGGAGCTGTTTTTT; CDR3aa: CASGYGNTGELFF
d_gene: TRBD1; abundance: few; v_gene: TRBV6-7; j_gene: TRBJ1-1; CDR3nt: TGTGCCAGCAGTTACACCTCGGGACAGTCTAGGGGGAACACTGAAGCTTTCTTT; CDR3aa: CASSYTSGQSRGNTEAFF
d_gene: .; abundance: once; v_gene: TRBV10-3; j_gene: TRBJ2-7; CDR3nt: TGTGCCATCAGGGGGCCAGGGGATTTGAACGAGCAGTACTTC; CDR3aa: CAIRGPGDLNEQYF
d_gene: TRBD1; abundance: .; v_gene: TRBV30; j_gene: TRBJ2-7; CDR3nt: TGTGCCTGGGAATCCGGGACAGTCTACGAGCAGTACTTC; CDR3aa: CAWESGTVYEQYF
d_gene: .; abundance: few; v_gene: TRBV28; j_gene: TRBJ1-1; CDR3nt: TGTGCCAGCAAGGTAGGGAGCACTGAAGCTTTCTTT; CDR3aa: CASKVGSTEAFF
d_gene: .; abundance: .; v_gene: TRBV10-3; j_gene: TRBJ2-7; CDR3nt: TGTGCCATCAGTGACAGAGGAATTTCCTACGAGCAGTACTTC; CDR3aa: CAISDRGISYEQYF
d_gene: .; abundance: once; v_gene: TRBV28; j_gene: TRBJ2-7; CDR3nt: TGTGCCAGCAGTTTTCCTACGGGGCGGGACGTCTACGAGCAGTACTTC; CDR3aa: CASSFPTGRDVYEQYF
d_gene: TRBD2; abundance: .; v_gene: TRBV7-2; j_gene: TRBJ2-4; CDR3nt: TGTGCCAGCAGCTTAGCTCTAGCGGGTGAAAACATTCAGTACTTC; CDR3aa: CASSLALAGENIQYF
d_gene: TRBD2; abundance: once; v_gene: TRBV30; j_gene: TRBJ2-7; CDR3nt: TGTGCCTGGAGTGGGGTAGCGGGAGTCTCCTACGAGCAGTACTTC; CDR3aa: CAWSGVAGVSYEQYF
d_gene: .; abundance: once; v_gene: TRBV2; j_gene: TRBJ2-5; CDR3nt: TGTGCCGGACGACAGGGGTTCGGCGGGAGCCAAGAGACCCAGTACTTC; CDR3aa: CAGRQGFGGSQETQYF
d_gene: TRBD2; abundance: .; v_gene: TRBV29-1; j_gene: TRBJ2-2; CDR3nt: TGCAGCGCCTTAAGCGGGATCTACACCGGGGAGCTGTTTTTT; CDR3aa: CSALSGIYTGELFF
d_gene: TRBD1; abundance: few; v_gene: TRBV6-5; j_gene: TRBJ1-1; CDR3nt: TGTGCCAGCAGTTCGACAGGGGTGAGCACTGAAGCTTTCTTT; CDR3aa: CASSSTGVSTEAFF
d_gene: .; abundance: .; v_gene: TRBV7-2; j_gene: TRBJ2-7; CDR3nt: TGTGCCAGCAGCTTAGGACCGGGACTCTACTACGAGCAGTACTTC; CDR3aa: CASSLGPGLYYEQYF
d_gene: TRBD2; abundance: .; v_gene: TRBV9; j_gene: TRBJ2-1; CDR3nt: TGTGCCAGCAGCGTAGCTAGACTAGCGACGGCTGAGCAGTTCTTC; CDR3aa: CASSVARLATAEQFF
d_gene: TRBD2; abundance: .; v_gene: TRBV7-9; j_gene: TRBJ2-1; CDR3nt: TGTGCCAGCAGCCCACTAGCGGTGAGCTCCTACAATGAGCAGTTCTTC; CDR3aa: CASSPLAVSSYNEQFF
d_gene: .; abundance: .; v_gene: TRBV27; j_gene: TRBJ1-6; CDR3nt: TGTGCCAGCAGTTGGAGCTCCTATAATTCACCCCTCCACTTT; CDR3aa: CASSWSSYNSPLHF
d_gene: TRBD1; abundance: few; v_gene: TRBV7-2; j_gene: TRBJ1-6; CDR3nt: TGTGCCAGCAGCCTCGGACAGGGGGTTCCACCCCTCCACTTT; CDR3aa: CASSLGQGVPPLHF
d_gene: .; abundance: .; v_gene: TRBV6-6; j_gene: TRBJ1-1; CDR3nt: TGTGCCAGCAGTGAATACAGCGAAGCTTTCTTT; CDR3aa: CASSEYSEAFF
d_gene: .; abundance: .; v_gene: TRBV7-2; j_gene: TRBJ2-3; CDR3nt: TGTGCCAGCAGCTTAGGGCGGACAGGCACAGATACGCAGTATTTT; CDR3aa: CASSLGRTGTDTQYF
d_gene: .; abundance: few; v_gene: TRBV5-1; j_gene: TRBJ2-4; CDR3nt: TGCGCCAGCAGCTTTTACAGCGCAGCGGACATTCAGTACTTC; CDR3aa: CASSFYSAADIQYF
d_gene: TRBD1; abundance: .; v_gene: TRBV7-3; j_gene: TRBJ2-5; CDR3nt: TGTGCCAGCAGCCAAGGGGGCCCACGAGAGACCCAGTACTTC; CDR3aa: CASSQGGPRETQYF
d_gene: TRBD1; abundance: once; v_gene: TRBV28; j_gene: TRBJ1-2; CDR3nt: TGTGCCAGCAGTCCCGGACAGGGGCACAACTATGGCTACACCTTC; CDR3aa: CASSPGQGHNYGYTF
d_gene: TRBD2; abundance: .; v_gene: TRBV19; j_gene: TRBJ2-1; CDR3nt: TGTGCCAGTAGTCTCGGAGCGGGAGTTTCCTACAATGAGCAGTTCTTC; CDR3aa: CASSLGAGVSYNEQFF
d_gene: .; abundance: .; v_gene: TRBV27; j_gene: TRBJ1-5; CDR3nt: TGTGCCAGCAGTTTATCGATCGGTGTCGCAGGCTATAGCAATCAGCCCCAGCATTTT; CDR3aa: CASSLSIGVAGYSNQPQHF
d_gene: .; abundance: .; v_gene: TRBV5-4; j_gene: TRBJ1-1; CDR3nt: TGTGCCAGCAGCATCGCAGGGGTTCCCAGCACTGAAGCTTTCTTT; CDR3aa: CASSIAGVPSTEAFF
d_gene: TRBD2; abundance: few; v_gene: TRBV5-1; j_gene: TRBJ2-1; CDR3nt: TGCGCCAGCAGCCCCTCCACCCGGGCGGGAGTAGGGTACAATGAGCAGTTCTTC; CDR3aa: CASSPSTRAGVGYNEQFF